This T cell receptor (beta chain) comes out of a study of T cell responses to AZD1222 COVID-19 vaccine. The study, taken as a whole, reports: The study found vaccine-associated CD4 TCRs spanning spike, dominant at 160-218 and 743-854. Donors were chiefly white British, with a greater number of females, and clonal diversity was perhaps underestimated. Spike-specific TCR breadth and depth rose after two AZD1222 doses. Baseline serostatus was positive in only a handful of AZD1222 recipients.

The count of this clone is one. Its antigen remains unknown. Some clones are missing from TCRdb's copy, which holds only in-frame ones; the method was immunoSEQ multiplex PCR. Of roughly 120,000 clones listed, about 90% are singletons. V was cut by 3 bases and J by 10 bases, with 19 bases left in between. The CDR3 extends over 15 amino acids. The germline CDR1 and CDR2 sequences are SGHRS and YFSETQ. The sequences come from peripheral blood, collected on day 0 of MenACWY control vaccination. This TCR came from an adult in good health. The V gene is TRBV5-1, the J gene TRBJ2-2, with D perhaps TRBD1 or TRBD2 (5 bases each). CDR3: CASSSPGPDPQELFF. The CDR3 DNA follows: TGCGCCAGCAGCTCACCGGGACCAGATCCCCAGGAGCTGTTTTTT.